Here is one T cell receptor beta chain with its context. Its antigen is not identified. The protocol was immunoSEQ multiplex PCR, while the TCRdb copy is restricted to in-frame clones and leaves out a portion. The sample includes about 24,000 clones, about 60% of them seen just once. This sample was included in a study of T cells in narcolepsy. Study-wide context: Patients with NT1 or NT2 and healthy control donors were enrolled.

General study points: Autoreactive clone sequences were missing from some blood memory CD4+ repertoires. Autoreactive clonotypes reportedly recurred in blood of same and different patients, not controls. HCRT-specific and TRIB2-specific autoreactive clonotypes appeared among same-patient CSF and blood CD4+ clonotypes.

The sample taken for sequencing was memory (CD45RA-) CD4+ T cells from blood. This clonotype was obtained from a human donor in good health.

CDR3 coding DNA: TGTGCCAGCAGCTTGGTTACTGGGACCCAGTACTTC. The encoded protein is CASSLVTGTQYF. The chain carries TRBV5-6 and TRBJ2-5; D gene uncertain. CDR3 length equals 12 residues. The germline CDR1 and CDR2 sequences are SGHDT and YYEEEE. V shed 0 bases and J shed 7 bases, with 7 bases lying between them.